This T cell receptor (beta chain) was sequenced during a study of a mutant IDH1 vaccine in newly diagnosed glioma. Generated by immunoSEQ multiplex PCR, the TCRdb table keeps only in-frame clones and is missing some. This table holds 65,000 to 70,000 clones, around 83% found once. Time point reported: baseline, week 1 (first vaccination visit). Stated treatment: pre-vaccination baseline after standard-of-care therapy. The material was peripheral blood mononuclear cells (PBMCs), obtained from a glioma patient treated with radiotherapy, temozolomide or both. This receptor was obtained from a woman aged 18-30 years with glioma. Some clones in this sample may be carry-over from other donors' samples.

The CDR3 coding sequence is TGCGCCAGCAGTGAATCAATTGGGGGACAGTTGAACACTGAAGCTTTCTTT. As protein: CASSESIGGQLNTEAFF. The chain joins TRBV10-1 to TRBJ1-1; 7 bases line up with TRBD1. V gave up 3 bases and J gave up 0 bases; unmatched junction bases: 10. Germline CDR1 reads WNHNN; CDR2 reads SYGVQD (reference sequence). CDR3 length: 17 residues.